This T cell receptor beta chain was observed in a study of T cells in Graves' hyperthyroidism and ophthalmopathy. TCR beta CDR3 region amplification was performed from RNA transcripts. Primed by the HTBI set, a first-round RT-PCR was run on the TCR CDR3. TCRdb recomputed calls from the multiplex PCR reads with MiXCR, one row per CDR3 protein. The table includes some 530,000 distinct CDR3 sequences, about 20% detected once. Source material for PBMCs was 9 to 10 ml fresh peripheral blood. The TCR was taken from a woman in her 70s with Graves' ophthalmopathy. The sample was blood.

In DNA form, the CDR3 reads TGTGCCAGCAGCCCCGGTACTAGCGTAAAAGAGACCCAGTACTTC. Its translation: CASSPGTSVKETQYF. This sequence joins TRBV3-1 and TRBJ2-5; 7 nucleotides agree with TRBD2. The CDR3 is made up of 15 amino acids. The J segment lost 3 bases and the V segment lost 4 bases, leaving 8 bases of the junction unmatched. Germline CDR1 is LGHDT and CDR2 is YNNKEL (reference sequence).